The 7 T cell receptor beta chains below come from one sample, sequenced in a study of CD8 T cells in Susac syndrome. RNA, at roughly 0.5 to 1 ug, was reverse transcribed with random hexamers. TCRdb re-derived calls from the immunoSEQ multiplex PCR reads in MiXCR, one entry per CDR3 protein. This table has approximately 110,000 distinct CDR3 sequences, approximately 95% appearing once. Sequencing input: CD8+ T cells from PBMCs. These receptors came from a human donor with multiple sclerosis.

The chain couples TRBV13 to TRBJ2-4, with 11 bases identical to TRBD1. This CDR3 spans 16 amino acids. The J segment lost 5 bases and the V segment lost 5 bases, leaving 8 bases of the junction unmatched. Germline V gene sequence: CDR1 PRHDT, CDR2 FYEKMQ (reference sequence). CDR3 sequence: CASSTGTGGGENIQYF. CDR3 bases: TGTGCCAGCAGCACTGGGACAGGGGGTGGCGAAAACATTCAGTACTTC.

The genes are TRBV6-6 and TRBJ2-7, with 12 bases aligning to TRBD2. This CDR3 is 13 amino acids long. The trim removed 6 bases at V and 6 bases at J, leaving 3 bases unmatched. Germline V gives CDR1 MNHNY, CDR2 SVGAGI (reference sequence). CDR3 DNA sequence: TGTGCCAGCAGCCCACTAGCGGGAGGCGAGCAGTACGTC. This codes for CASSPLAGGEQYV.

This sequence joins TRBV6-1 and TRBJ1-2; D perhaps matches TRBD1 (6 bases). V was pared by 7 bases and J by 4 bases, with 19 bases between. In germline, CDR1 is MNHNS, CDR2 SASEGT. The CDR3 runs 15 residues. CDR3 region: CASNPTGLRGYGYTF. The DNA of the CDR3 is TGTGCCAGCAATCCAACAGGGCTTCGAGGCTATGGCTACACCTTC.

This sequence joins TRBV20-1 and TRBJ2-1; D is possibly TRBD1 (6 bases). This CDR3 region has 12 residues. Germline CDR1 reads DFQATT; CDR2 reads SNEGSKA (reference sequence). With 6 bases removed from V and 7 bases from J, the gap between germline ends came to 13 bases. In DNA form, the CDR3 reads TGCAGTGCGATCGACAGGAAAAATGAGCAGTTCTTC. It translates to CSAIDRKNEQFF.

J is TRBJ2-7 and V is TRBV6-5; D may correspond to TRBD1 or TRBD2 (7 bases each). Trimming stripped 4 bases from V and 2 bases from J, with 15 bases between. The CDR3 has 15 residues. Germline V gene data show CDR1 as MNHEY and CDR2 as SVGAGI. CDR3 sequence reads: CASSWGQGGTYEQYF. In nucleotides, the CDR3 is TGTGCCAGCAGTTGGGGCCAGGGGGGGACCTACGAGCAGTACTTC.

The V call is TRBV13, the J call TRBJ1-1, with TRBD1 identical over 10 bases. From germline, CDR1 is PRHDT and CDR2 FYEKMQ (reference sequence). The CDR3 consists of 14 residues. Losses at the gene ends were 6 bases for V and 5 bases for J; bases not matched to a gene: 6. The CDR3 DNA follows: TGTGCCAGCAGTCGACAGGGGGCGAAGACTGAAGCTTTCTTT. It encodes CASSRQGAKTEAFF.

The chain combines TRBV27 with TRBJ1-2; D is perhaps TRBD1 (5 bases). Trimming took off 3 bases at V and 3 bases at J, with 11 bases between the two ends. The germline CDR1 and CDR2 sequences are MNHEY and SMNVEV (reference sequence). This CDR3 is built from 14 residues. The CDR3 sequence is CASSLGRAHYGYTF. The CDR3 nucleotides are TGTGCCAGCAGTTTGGGCAGGGCTCACTATGGCTACACCTTC.